The 17 T cell receptor beta chains presented below share a single source sample, sequenced in a study of human T cells and chemical hapten exposure (dated by TCRdb to 2020 to 2022). Library prep was done by RACE. Sequencing instrument: NextSeq 500. TCRdb passed the public sequencing reads through fastp at Q25 and MiXCR, retaining productive beta sequences. Rows are unified per CDR3 protein, each entry keeping the most common DNA and genes. The sample table records approximately 320,000 distinct CDR3 sequences; 5.5% of these occur just once. Around 8% of the sample rests with the top ten. The time point label, as the study defines it: pre-sensitization, week 0. What this sample's treatment or condition label stands for: therapeutic diphenylcyclopropenone sensitization with weekly scalp DPC. The source was whole blood, collected in connection with sensitization to the hapten diphenylcyclopropenone (DPC). The receptors were gathered from a young woman with alopecia areata. Some clones in this sample may be carry-over from other donors' samples.

This clonotype was counted between two and nine times. The J gene is TRBJ2-3, the V gene TRBV5-5; D is possibly TRBD1 (6 bases). The CDR3 runs 15 residues. V lost 2 bases, J lost 2 bases, and 12 bases lay in between. Germline V lookup: CDR1 SGHKS, CDR2 YYEKEE (reference sequence). The chain's CDR3 is CASSLVGQYTDTQYF. CDR3 nucleotides: TGTGCCAGCAGCTTAGTCGGACAGTACACAGATACGCAGTATTTT.

This clonotype has ten or more counts. This sequence joins TRBV6-2 or TRBV6-3 and TRBJ2-1; 8 bases fit TRBD2. The germline V gene has CDR1 MNHEY and CDR2 SVGEGT. Unmatched junction bases numbered 10, after V lost 7 bases and J lost 2 bases. The CDR3 runs to 16 residues. As DNA, the CDR3 is TGTGCCAGCATCCCCGGGGCGGGGGGTACCTACAATGAGCAGTTCTTC. Translating gives CASIPGAGGTYNEQFF.

The sample holds many counts of this clonotype. V gene TRBV6-2 or TRBV6-3 combines with J gene TRBJ1-1, with D maybe TRBD1 (6 bases). The germline V and J ends were trimmed by 5 bases and 4 bases, with 20 bases remaining between them. CDR3 size: 16 residues. CDR1 is MNHEY and CDR2 is SVGEGT in the germline V gene. CDR3 nucleotides: TGTGCCAGCAGTCCCCAATTCAAGAAAGGGGGCACTGAAGCTTTCTTT. It specifies CASSPQFKKGGTEAFF.

The chain carries TRBV5-1 and TRBJ1-1, with 11 nucleotides matching TRBD1. CDR3 length: 13 residues. With 4 bases clipped from V and 8 bases from J, the junction kept 4 bases outside the gene matches. Germline CDR1 is SGHRS and CDR2 is YFSETQ. CDR3 nucleotide sequence: TGCGCCAGCAGCAGGAGGACAGGGGGCGAAGCTTTCTTT. Protein sequence: CASSRRTGGEAFF.

This sequence joins TRBV20-1 and TRBJ2-3; 13 bases agree with TRBD2. This CDR3 comprises 15 residues. The V gene's germline CDR1 is DFQATT and CDR2 SNEGSKA (reference sequence). Trimming took 5 bases from V and 4 from J; bases not matched to a gene: 6. The CDR3 loop is CSALLAGGLADTQYF. Here the CDR3 DNA reads TGCAGTGCTCTACTAGCGGGGGGGCTGGCAGATACGCAGTATTTT.

Comments on this clonotype: A clone one base away is much larger, so this may be a read error. CDR3 DNA sequence: TGCAGCGTTGAAGTAGGGCAGAACCAGTACTTC. It specifies CSVEVGQNQYF. This chain links TRBV29-1 with TRBJ2-5, with D hard to call. This CDR3 comprises 11 residues. V lost 1 base and J lost 10, with 10 bases in between. Germline-derived CDR1 and CDR2 are SQVTM and ANQGSEA.

This clonotype was seen more than once but under ten times. This chain joins TRBV7-9 and TRBJ2-5; 10 bases are a match to TRBD2. Germline values: CDR1 SEHNR, CDR2 FQNEAQ (reference sequence). The CDR3 spans 15 residues. V gave up 3 bases and J gave up 5 bases; unmatched junction bases: 6. The CDR3: CASSFLAGASETQYF. As DNA, the CDR3 is TGTGCCAGCAGCTTCCTAGCGGGGGCATCCGAGACCCAGTACTTC. The complete variable domain, with remaining parts taken from reference TRBV7-9 and TRBJ2-5, reads DTGVSQNPRHKITKRGQNVTFRCDPISEHNRLYWYRQTLGQGPEFLTYFQNEAQLEKSRLLSDRFSAERPKGSFSTLEIQRTEQGDSAMYLCASSFLAGASETQYFGPGTRLLVL.

This clonotype was observed a handful of times. This chain joins TRBV20-1 and TRBJ1-5, with D unresolved. The CDR3 is 14 residues long. Germline CDR1 is DFQATT and CDR2 is SNEGSKA (reference sequence). V lost 0 bases to trimming and J lost 3 bases, with 9 bases between them. The CDR3 protein is CSARDGESNQPQHF. In nucleotides, the CDR3 is TGCAGTGCTAGAGACGGAGAATCCAATCAGCCCCAGCATTTT.

The J gene is TRBJ1-4, the V gene TRBV6-5; a weak D match, TRBD1 (5 bases). This CDR3 has 12 amino acids. Germline V lookup: CDR1 MNHEY, CDR2 SVGAGI. The germline V and J ends were trimmed by 4 bases and 9 bases, with 9 bases remaining between them. CDR3 loop: CASSFGGKKLFF. The CDR3 region has the DNA TGTGCCAGCAGTTTTGGGGGGAAAAAACTGTTTTTT.

The chain joins TRBV18 to TRBJ2-5; no clear D. In germline, CDR1 is KGHSH, CDR2 LQKENI. The CDR3 spans 14 residues. The ends were cut back, 3 bases at V and 1 base at J, with 9 bases in the middle. DNA of the CDR3: TGTGCCAGCTCACCGTCTTGGCCCCAAGAGACCCAGTACTTC. The encoded protein is CASSPSWPQETQYF.

This clonotype was seen more than once but under ten times. CDR3 in amino acids: CASSQEIQGASEAFF. The CDR3 bases are TGTGCCAGCAGCCAAGAAATTCAGGGGGCCTCTGAAGCTTTCTTT. The J gene is TRBJ1-1, the V gene TRBV4-2; TRBD1 matches 8 bases. Per the germline V gene, CDR1 is LGHNA and CDR2 is YNFKEQ. This CDR3 contains 15 residues. V was clipped by 0 bases and J by 6 bases; unmatched bases: 6.

Worth noting for this clonotype: Possible read error: a much larger clone is one base away. V is TRBV5-4 and J is TRBJ2-5; TRBD2 matches at 7 bases. Losses at the gene ends were 4 bases for V and 6 bases for J; bases not matched to a gene: 15. The CDR3 sequence is 16 residues long. Looked up from germline, CDR1 is SGHNT and CDR2 is YYREEE (reference sequence). Here the CDR3 reads CASSPPPGGGQKTQYF. As DNA, the CDR3 is TGTGCCAGCAGCCCACCCCCGGGAGGAGGTCAAAAGACCCAGTACTTC.

This clonotype has just a few counts. The rearrangement joins TRBV6-5 to TRBJ1-2, with 12 bases that match TRBD1. With V trimmed by 6 bases and J by 4 bases, 12 bases remained unmatched. The CDR3 is 17 residues long. Germline-derived CDR1 and CDR2 are MNHEY and SVGAGI. Written as DNA, the CDR3 is TGTGCCAGCAGCCCCGGGACAGGGGGCGTTAACCTCTATGGCTACACCTTC. Its protein is CASSPGTGGVNLYGYTF.

This clonotype was detected only a few times. This chain connects TRBV27 to TRBJ2-1; 7 positions match TRBD1. The CDR3 is 14 residues long. Germline trimming cut 8 bases from V and 9 bases from J; bases unmatched to any gene: 13. Looked up from germline, CDR1 is MNHEY and CDR2 is SMNVEV (reference sequence). The CDR3, as DNA: TGTGCCAGCCACAGACAGGGCTCCGAGATTGAGCAGTTCTTC. This gives the protein CASHRQGSEIEQFF.

This clonotype was seen a handful of times. V gene TRBV10-3 combines with J gene TRBJ1-2, with TRBD1 identical over 8 bases. Germline V gene lookup returns CDR1 ENHRY and CDR2 SYGVKD. This CDR3 has 15 amino acids. V gave up 2 bases and J gave up 2 bases; unmatched junction bases: 4. The CDR3 DNA reads TGTGCCATCAGTGAGGGACAGGGCCTGAACTATGGCTACACCTTC. It is translated as CAISEGQGLNYGYTF.

There are many counts of this clonotype. The V gene is TRBV12-3 or TRBV12-4, the J gene TRBJ2-7; D may be TRBD1 or TRBD2 (5 bases each). The CDR3 extends over 13 amino acids. V lost 4 bases to trimming and J lost 5 bases, with 12 bases between them. The CDR3 region has the DNA TGTGCCAGCAGTTCCCGGGACCTCAACGAGCAGTACTTC. Its translation is CASSSRDLNEQYF.

The chain couples TRBV6-1 to TRBJ1-2; D is undetermined. Between the trimmed V and J ends, which lost 3 bases and 0 bases, there was a span of 11 bases. CDR1 is MNHNS and CDR2 is SASEGT in the germline V gene. The CDR3 is made up of 15 amino acids. This chain's CDR3 is CASSERGPANYGYTF. The CDR3 coding sequence is TGTGCCAGCAGTGAGCGCGGACCAGCTAACTATGGCTACACCTTC.